What follows are 18 T cell receptor beta chains derived from one specimen sequenced in a study of graft-versus-host responses after intestinal transplantation (dated by TCRdb to about 2021). These receptors' antigens are unknown. To prepare the library, the immunoSEQ multiplex PCR assay was applied. As stored in TCRdb, this immuneACCESS dataset retains in-frame rearrangements with V and J assigned. A fraction of the clones does not appear; measured against another copy, unresolved V genes explain less than half of the discrepancy, and the remainder lacks a known reason. The sample data list around 96,000 clones, and approximately 90% of these were observed just once. Of the sample, around 0.18% is held by the ten largest clones. The sample's time point label is to be understood as: cells obtained before transplantation from donor or recipient. This material consisted of unstimulated CD4+ T cells sorted from spleen or lymph node cells, taken before intestinal transplant. These receptors all come from a human donor who received an intestinal transplant.

CDR3 coding DNA: TGTGCCAGCACAGGACAGATCCAAGAGACCCAGTACTTC. Residues: CASTGQIQETQYF. This chain links TRBV6-1 with TRBJ2-5; TRBD1 might be the D (6 bases). The V gene's germline CDR1 is MNHNS and CDR2 SASEGT. The V gene lost 7 bases and the J gene lost 1 base, with 10 bases spanning the gap. The CDR3 consists of 13 residues.

This chain joins TRBV19 and TRBJ1-2; TRBD1 matches at 8 bases. The germline CDR1 and CDR2 sequences are LNHDA and SQIVND (reference sequence). CDR3 length: 14 amino acids. V gave up 5 bases and J gave up 4 bases; unmatched junction bases: 6. CDR3 sequence: CASSEQGGVYGYTF. The CDR3 DNA reads TGTGCCAGTAGTGAACAGGGGGGAGTCTATGGCTACACCTTC.

J is TRBJ2-7 and V is TRBV18; the D gene is possibly TRBD1 (6 bases). The V gene lost 2 bases and the J gene lost 0 bases, with 11 bases spanning the gap. CDR3 length: 15 amino acids. Germline V gives CDR1 KGHSH, CDR2 LQKENI. The CDR3 sequence: CASSPIGTNSYEQYF. In DNA, the CDR3 is TGTGCCAGCTCACCAATCGGGACAAACTCCTACGAGCAGTACTTC. Full variable domain (missing parts from reference TRBV18 and TRBJ2-7): NAGVMQNPRHLVRRRGQEARLRCSPMKGHSHVYWYRQLPEEGLKFMVYLQKENIIDESGMPKERFSAEFPKEGPSILRIQQVVRGDSAAYFCASSPIGTNSYEQYFGPGTRLTVT.

The rearrangement links TRBV7-9 to TRBJ2-1, with D maybe TRBD2 (6 bases). Germline loops: CDR1 SEHNR, CDR2 FQNEAQ (reference sequence). The CDR3 consists of 15 residues. The V gene lost 1 base and the J gene lost 7 bases, with 14 bases spanning the gap. The CDR3 DNA reads as TGTGCCAGCAGCTTAGAGTGGGAGCGGGTGAATGAGCAGTTCTTC. This gives the protein CASSLEWERVNEQFF.

The chain links TRBV30 to TRBJ2-5; a possible D gene is TRBD1 (5 bases). The tail of the sequence fits TRBJ2-7 better, so the J call may be wrong. Germline values: CDR1 GTSNPN, CDR2 SVGIG (reference sequence). The CDR3 is 14 amino acids. The CDR3 loop reads CAWSVQSRASEQYF. The CDR3 nucleotides read TGTGCCTGGAGTGTACAGTCCAGGGCTAGCGAGCAGTACTTC.

This chain joins TRBV6-5 and TRBJ1-6; no firm D call. The germline V gene encodes CDR1 MNHEY and CDR2 SVGAGI. This CDR3 is built from 15 residues. Trimming stripped 0 bases from V and 5 bases from J, with 8 bases between. The CDR3 here is CASSYSTRNNSPLHF. The CDR3, as DNA: TGTGCCAGCAGTTACTCAACGAGGAATAATTCACCCCTCCACTTT.

V and J are TRBV27 and TRBJ1-1, with a possible D match to TRBD1 (5 bases). CDR1 and CDR2 from the germline V gene are MNHEY and SMNVEV (reference sequence). CDR3 length: 14 residues. Trimming cost V 2 bases and J 5 bases, with 12 bases left between them. CDR3 nucleotides: TGTGCCAGCAGTTTAAAGGGGCGCGTAACTGAAGCTTTCTTT. Its protein is CASSLKGRVTEAFF.

The rearrangement links TRBV6-5 to TRBJ1-2; perhaps TRBD1 as D (6 bases). This CDR3 is built from 15 residues. The germline V and J ends were trimmed by 5 bases and 4 bases, with 17 bases remaining between them. The germline V gene has CDR1 MNHEY and CDR2 SVGAGI. The CDR3 DNA reads as TGTGCCAGCAGTAGTACAGGGTCCTTTGGCTATGGCTACACCTTC. Translated, it gives CASSSTGSFGYGYTF.

The V call is TRBV28, the J call TRBJ2-3, with TRBD2 matching 11 bases. V dropped 4 bases and J dropped 4; count of bases not matched to a gene: 13. The CDR3 totals 18 residues. Per germline, CDR1 MDHEN and CDR2 SYDVKM. CDR3 in DNA: TGTGCCAGCAGTTACCCTCAACTAGCGGGAGTGGGGGCAGATACGCAGTATTTT. It translates to CASSYPQLAGVGADTQYF.

The rearrangement joins TRBV2 to TRBJ2-4; D not resolved. Germline values: CDR1 SNHLY, CDR2 FYNNEI. The V end lost 4 bases, the J end lost 0 bases, and 4 bases lay between the germline ends. The CDR3 runs to 13 residues. In DNA, the CDR3 is TGTGCCAGCAGTGCGGGAGCCAAAAACATTCAGTACTTC. Its protein product is CASSAGAKNIQYF.

DNA for the CDR3: TGTGCCAGCAGCGTAGGGACAATACACTCTGGAAACACCATATATTTT. Protein: CASSVGTIHSGNTIYF. The chain is built from TRBV9 and TRBJ1-3; D might be TRBD1 (5 bases). The ends were cut back, 0 bases at V and 0 bases at J, with 10 bases in the middle. The CDR3 extends over 16 amino acids. Looked up from germline, CDR1 is SGDLS and CDR2 is YYNGEE.

The chain carries TRBV5-1 and TRBJ2-5; 13 bases map to TRBD2. Germline-derived CDR1 and CDR2 are SGHRS and YFSETQ. This CDR3 has 15 amino acids. Trimming took 4 bases from V and 4 from J; bases not matched to a gene: 4. CDR3 sequence: CASSVRLAGGETQYF. The CDR3 DNA sequence: TGCGCCAGCAGCGTCCGACTAGCGGGGGGAGAGACCCAGTACTTC.

V and J are TRBV15 and TRBJ1-3; no definite D call. The CDR3 totals 15 residues. From germline, CDR1 is LNHNV and CDR2 YYDKDF (reference sequence). Trimming took 0 bases from V and 0 from J, leaving 6 bases between them. The CDR3: CATSRDHSSGNTIYF. For the CDR3, the DNA is TGTGCCACCAGCAGAGATCACAGCTCTGGAAACACCATATATTTT.

The genes are TRBV29-1 and TRBJ2-1, with 7 bases lining up with TRBD2. The CDR3 has 12 residues. Germline values: CDR1 SQVTM, CDR2 ANQGSEA. The V segment lost 4 bases and the J segment 4 bases; nucleotides outside the gene matches: 1. The CDR3, as DNA: TGCAGCGTTGGGCGGGAGTACAATGAGCAGTTCTTC. Translated, it gives CSVGREYNEQFF.

The chain carries TRBV11-3 and TRBJ2-3; D is perhaps TRBD1 (6 bases). The CDR3 contains 16 residues. Germline V gene data show CDR1 as SGHNT and CDR2 as YENEEA. Trimming cost V 5 bases and J 1 base, with 16 bases left between them. CDR3 bases: TGTGCCAGCAGCAAAGGGACAAGTCCCCGCACAGATACGCAGTATTTT. This encodes CASSKGTSPRTDTQYF. The full variable domain, with the rest looked up from reference TRBV11-3 and TRBJ2-3, is EAGVVQSPRYKIIEKKQPVAFWCNPISGHNTLYWYLQNLGQGPELLIRYENEEAVDDSQLPKDRFSAERLKGVDSTLKIQPAELGDSAVYLCASSKGTSPRTDTQYFGPGTRLTVL.

The chain is built from TRBV29-1 and TRBJ2-1, with 13 bases that match TRBD2. The CDR3 is 15 residues long. Germline loops: CDR1 SQVTM, CDR2 ANQGSEA. The V gene end was trimmed by 6 bases and the J gene end by 9 bases; junction bases not matched to a gene: 11. The CDR3 DNA reads as TGCAGCGTGATGGGACTAGCGGGATTTTCGGGTGAGCAGTTCTTC. It encodes CSVMGLAGFSGEQFF.

The chain combines TRBV19 with TRBJ2-3; unclear D gene. Trimming stripped 4 bases from V and 6 bases from J, with 5 bases between. This CDR3 comprises 11 residues. CDR1 is LNHDA and CDR2 is SQIVND in the germline V gene (reference sequence). CDR3 amino acids: CASSTRDTQYF. The CDR3 coding sequence is TGTGCCAGTAGTACGAGGGATACGCAGTATTTT.

This chain links TRBV11-2 with TRBJ2-7; 12 nucleotides agree with TRBD1. Unmatched junction bases numbered 4, after V lost 3 bases and J lost 4 bases. The CDR3 has 15 residues. CDR1 SGHAT and CDR2 FQNNGV come from the germline V gene. The CDR3 bases are TGTGCCAGCAGCTTCGGGACAGGGGGCATTTACGAGCAGTACTTC. Its protein product is CASSFGTGGIYEQYF.